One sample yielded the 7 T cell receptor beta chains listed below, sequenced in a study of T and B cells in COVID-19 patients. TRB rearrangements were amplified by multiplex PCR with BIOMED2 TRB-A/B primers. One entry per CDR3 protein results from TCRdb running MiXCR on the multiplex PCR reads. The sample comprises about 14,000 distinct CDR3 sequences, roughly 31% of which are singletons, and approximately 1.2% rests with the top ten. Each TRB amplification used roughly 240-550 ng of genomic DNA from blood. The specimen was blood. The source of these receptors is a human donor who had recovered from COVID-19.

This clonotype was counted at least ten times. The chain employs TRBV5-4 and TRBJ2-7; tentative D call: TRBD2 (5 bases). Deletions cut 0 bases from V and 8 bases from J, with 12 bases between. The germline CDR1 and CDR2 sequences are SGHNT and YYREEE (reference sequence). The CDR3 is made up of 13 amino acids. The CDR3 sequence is CASSLGVGEKQYF. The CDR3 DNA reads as TGTGCCAGCAGCTTGGGAGTCGGGGAGAAGCAGTACTTC.

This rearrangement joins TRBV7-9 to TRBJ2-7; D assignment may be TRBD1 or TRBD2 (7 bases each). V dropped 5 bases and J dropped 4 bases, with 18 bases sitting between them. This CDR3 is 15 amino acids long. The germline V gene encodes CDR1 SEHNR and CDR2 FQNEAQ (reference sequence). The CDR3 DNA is TGTGCCAGCAGCCCAGGGGGGGGAACAAATTACGAGCAGTACTTC. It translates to CASSPGGGTNYEQYF.

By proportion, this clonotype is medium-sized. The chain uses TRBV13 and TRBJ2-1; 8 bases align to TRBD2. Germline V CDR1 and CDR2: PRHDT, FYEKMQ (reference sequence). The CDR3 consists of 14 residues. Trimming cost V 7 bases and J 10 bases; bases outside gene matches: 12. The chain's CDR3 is CASNGGLARGEQFF. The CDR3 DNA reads TGTGCCAGCAACGGCGGACTAGCTCGAGGCGAGCAGTTCTTC. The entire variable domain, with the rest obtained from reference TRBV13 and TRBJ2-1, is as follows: AAGVIQSPRHLIKEKRETATLKCYPIPRHDTVYWYQQGPGQDPQFLISFYEKMQSDKGSIPDRFSAQQFSDYHSELNMSSLELGDSALYFCASNGGLARGEQFFGPGTRLTVL.

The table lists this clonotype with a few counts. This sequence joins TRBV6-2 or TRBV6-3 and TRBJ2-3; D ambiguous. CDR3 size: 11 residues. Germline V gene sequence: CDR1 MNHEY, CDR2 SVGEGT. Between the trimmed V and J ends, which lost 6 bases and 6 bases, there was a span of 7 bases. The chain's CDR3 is CASRILDTQYF. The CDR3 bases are TGTGCCAGCAGGATATTGGATACGCAGTATTTT.

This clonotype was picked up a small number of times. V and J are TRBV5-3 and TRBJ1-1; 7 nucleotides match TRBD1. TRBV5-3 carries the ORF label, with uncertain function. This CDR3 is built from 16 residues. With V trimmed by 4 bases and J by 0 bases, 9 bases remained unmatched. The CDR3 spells CARSLNQQGMNTEAFF. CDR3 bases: TGTGCCAGAAGCCTCAACCAACAGGGGATGAACACTGAAGCTTTCTTT.

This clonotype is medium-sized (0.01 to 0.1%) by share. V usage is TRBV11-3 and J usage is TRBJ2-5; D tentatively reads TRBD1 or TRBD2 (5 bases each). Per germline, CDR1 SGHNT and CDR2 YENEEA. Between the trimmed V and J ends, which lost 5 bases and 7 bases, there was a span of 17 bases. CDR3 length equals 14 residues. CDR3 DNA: TGTGCCAGCAGCGCCGGGACCAGCTACGGGACCCAGTACTTC. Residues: CASSAGTSYGTQYF.

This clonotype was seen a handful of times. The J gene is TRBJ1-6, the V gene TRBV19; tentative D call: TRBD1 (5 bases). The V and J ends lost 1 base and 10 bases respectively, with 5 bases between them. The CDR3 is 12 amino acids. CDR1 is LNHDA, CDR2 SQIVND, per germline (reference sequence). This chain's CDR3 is CASSIGGSPLHF. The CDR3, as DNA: TGTGCCAGTAGTATAGGGGGGTCACCCCTCCACTTT.